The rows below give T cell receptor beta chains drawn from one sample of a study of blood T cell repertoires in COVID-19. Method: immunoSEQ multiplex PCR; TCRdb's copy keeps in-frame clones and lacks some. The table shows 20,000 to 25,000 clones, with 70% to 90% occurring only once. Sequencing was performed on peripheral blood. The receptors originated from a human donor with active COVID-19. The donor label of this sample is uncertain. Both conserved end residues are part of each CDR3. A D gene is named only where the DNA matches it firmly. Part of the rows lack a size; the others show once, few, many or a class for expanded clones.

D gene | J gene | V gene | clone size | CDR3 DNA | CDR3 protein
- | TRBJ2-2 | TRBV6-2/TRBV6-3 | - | TGTGCCAGCAGTTACCCCCTTTTAAACACCGGGGAGCTGTTTTTT | CASSYPLLNTGELFF
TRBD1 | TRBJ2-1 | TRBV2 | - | TGTGCCAGCAGTGAGGGGACAGTTAATGAGCAGTTCTTC | CASSEGTVNEQFF
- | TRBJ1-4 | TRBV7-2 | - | TGTGCCAGCACCTCGGCAGGGTCGAGAGAAAAACTGTTTTTT | CASTSAGSREKLFF
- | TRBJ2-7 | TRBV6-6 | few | TGTGCCAGCGAATCGGAGGCGGACGAGCAGTACTTC | CASESEADEQYF
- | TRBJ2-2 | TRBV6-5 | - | TGTGCCAGCAGCAATGGAGGAACCGGGGAGCTGTTTTTT | CASSNGGTGELFF
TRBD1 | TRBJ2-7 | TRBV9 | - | TGTGCCAGCAGCGTCGCCGCGACAGGGGTCTACGAGCAGTACTTC | CASSVAATGVYEQYF
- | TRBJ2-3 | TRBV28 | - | TGTGCCAGCAGACTAGCCGCGGGAGATACGCAGTATTTT | CASRLAAGDTQYF
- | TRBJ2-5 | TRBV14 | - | TGTGCCAGCAGCCAACGCGGGATGATTCAAGAGACCCAGTACTTC | CASSQRGMIQETQYF
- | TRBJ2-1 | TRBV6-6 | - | TGTGCCAGCAGGACACCAACTGTGCAGTTCTTC | CASRTPTVQFF
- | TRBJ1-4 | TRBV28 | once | TGTGCCAGCAGCGCCGGGGAAGCTGGAACTAATGAAAAACTGTTTTTT | CASSAGEAGTNEKLFF
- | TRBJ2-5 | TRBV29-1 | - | TGCAGCGTTCTAGCAGGAGAGACCCAGTACTTC | CSVLAGETQYF
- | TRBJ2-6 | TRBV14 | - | TGTGCCAGCAGCTCACACACAGGGCCTTTGATCTCTGGGGCCAACGTCCTGACTTTC | CASSSHTGPLISGANVLTF
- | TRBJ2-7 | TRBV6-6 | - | TGTGCCAGCAGTCTCCCGGTCCGCTCCTACGAGCAGTACTTC | CASSLPVRSYEQYF
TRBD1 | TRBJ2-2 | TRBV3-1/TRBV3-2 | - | TGTGCCAGCAGCCAAGAAGACAGGGGGTGGACCGGGGAGCTGTTTTTT | CASSQEDRGWTGELFF
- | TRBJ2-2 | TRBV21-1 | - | TGTGCCAGCAGCAAAGCGCTCGGGGGTACCAACACCGGGGAGCTGTTTTTT | CASSKALGGTNTGELFF
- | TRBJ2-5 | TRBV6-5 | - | TGTGCCAGCACGTTAGAGACAGAAGAGACCCAGTACTTC | CASTLETEETQYF
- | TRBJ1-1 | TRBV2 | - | TGTGCCAGCAGTGATATTCGGGTTGGGACTGAAGCTTTCTTT | CASSDIRVGTEAFF
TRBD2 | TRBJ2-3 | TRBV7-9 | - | TGTGCCAGCAGCCGTAGACTAGCGGAAAGCACAGATACGCAGTATTTT | CASSRRLAESTDTQYF
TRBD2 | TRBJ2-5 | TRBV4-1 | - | TGCGCCAGCAGCCAAGAACAACTAGCGGAGAGAACCCAGTACTTC | CASSQEQLAERTQYF
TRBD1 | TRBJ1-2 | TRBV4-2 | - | TGTGCCAGCAGCCAAGAGGAGAGGGGACAGAGCTATGGCTACACCTTC | CASSQEERGQSYGYTF
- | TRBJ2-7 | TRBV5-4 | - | TGTGCCAGCAGGCAGGACTCCTACGAGCAGTACTTC | CASRQDSYEQYF
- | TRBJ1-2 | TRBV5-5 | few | TGTGCCAGCAGCTTGGAAGGCGGGGCCACCTATGGCTACACCTTC | CASSLEGGATYGYTF
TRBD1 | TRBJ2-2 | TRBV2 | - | TGTGCCACCGTGGAGGACAGGACTTACACCGGGGAGCTGTTTTTT | CATVEDRTYTGELFF
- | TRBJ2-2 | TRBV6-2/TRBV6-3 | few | TGTGCCAGCAGTTTACCCCCGGGGACCGGGGAGCTGTTTTTT | CASSLPPGTGELFF
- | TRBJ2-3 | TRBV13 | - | TGTGCCAGCAGCCCGGCGGGCACAGATACGCAGTATTTT | CASSPAGTDTQYF
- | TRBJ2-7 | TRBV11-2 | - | TGTGCCAGCAGCCCAGGACTGAGCGGCTACGAGCAGTACTTC | CASSPGLSGYEQYF
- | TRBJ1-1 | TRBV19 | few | TGTGCCAGTAGTTGGCTGGGGAGCACTGAAGCTTTCTTT | CASSWLGSTEAFF
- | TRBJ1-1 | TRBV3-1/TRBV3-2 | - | TGTGCCAGTACGCGCGGGGGCACTGAAGCTTTCTTT | CASTRGGTEAFF
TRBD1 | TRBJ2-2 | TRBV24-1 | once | TGTGCCACCAGTGACCTGGACAGGGGGGGGACCGGGGAGCTGTTTTTT | CATSDLDRGGTGELFF
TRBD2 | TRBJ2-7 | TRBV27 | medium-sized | TGTGCCAGCAGTTTATATCCGACTAGCGGAACCTACGAGCAGTACTTC | CASSLYPTSGTYEQYF
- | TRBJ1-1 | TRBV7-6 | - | TGTGCCAGCAGCTCCTGGGGAGGCCTGAACACTGAAGCTTTCTTT | CASSSWGGLNTEAFF
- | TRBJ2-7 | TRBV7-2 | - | TGTGCCAGCAGCTTACCTAGCTCCTACGAGCAGTACTTC | CASSLPSSYEQYF
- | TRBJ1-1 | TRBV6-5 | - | TGTGCCAGCAGTTCGCCCCCATGGCTTATGAACACTGAAGCTTTCTTT | CASSSPPWLMNTEAFF
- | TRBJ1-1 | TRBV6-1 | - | TGTGCCAGCAGTGAAGCGCGAGTGACGGGAGCTTTCTTT | CASSEARVTGAFF
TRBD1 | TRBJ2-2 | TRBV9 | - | TGTGCCAGCAGTGCCGGGACAGGGGTGACCGGGGAGCTGTTTTTT | CASSAGTGVTGELFF
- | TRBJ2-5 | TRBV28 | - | TGTGCCAGCATGCGCGCCCTGGAGGAGACCCAGTACTTC | CASMRALEETQYF
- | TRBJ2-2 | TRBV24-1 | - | TGTGCCACCACTAGCGGACAGTCCGCGAACACCGGGGAGCTGTTTTTT | CATTSGQSANTGELFF
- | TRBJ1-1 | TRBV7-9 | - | TGTGCCAGCAGCTCCCGGGTCTGGGACACTGAAGCTTTCTTT | CASSSRVWDTEAFF
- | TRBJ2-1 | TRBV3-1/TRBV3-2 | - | TGTGCCAGCAGCCAAGACCGGGAGAGTGAGCAGTTCTTC | CASSQDRESEQFF
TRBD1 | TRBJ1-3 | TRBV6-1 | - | TGTGCCAGCAGTGAGCCGGGACAGGTGGCTGGAAACACCATATATTTT | CASSEPGQVAGNTIYF
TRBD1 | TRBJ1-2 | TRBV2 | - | TGTGCCAGCTCGGACAGGGGTCAACACTATGGCTACACCTTC | CASSDRGQHYGYTF
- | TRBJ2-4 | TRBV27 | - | TGTGCCAGCAGTTTAAATACGGGTAGCCTTCAGTACTTC | CASSLNTGSLQYF
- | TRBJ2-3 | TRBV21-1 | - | TGTGCCAGCAGGGAAGCGGGAGAGGGAGATAAAACAGATACGCAGTATTTT | CASREAGEGDKTDTQYF
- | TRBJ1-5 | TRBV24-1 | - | TGTGCCACCAGTGATCCCTACCAGCCCCAGCATTTT | CATSDPYQPQHF